These T cell receptor beta chains were read from a single sample in a study of control samples from healthy donors and cancer patients. Assay: immunoSEQ multiplex PCR; the TCRdb copy retains only in-frame clones and omits some. The repertoire holds 65,000 to 100,000 clones, with 90% to 95% as singletons. Material: blood. The source of these receptors is a man between 45 and 60 years old in good health. Each CDR3 is given with its conserved first and last residue.

>TRBJ1-2|TRBV29-1
CSVEWVTAHGYTF
>TRBJ2-1|TRBV7-8
CASRGLGLAGNEQFF
>TRBJ2-1|TRBV2
CASSEGLTGYNEQFF
>TRBJ1-1|TRBV6-5
CATNEDRNTEAFF
>TRBJ1-3|TRBV25-1
CASSLRGGSSGNTIYF
>TRBJ2-3|TRBV24-1
CATSDSTGLTDTQYF
>TRBJ1-4|TRBV4-1
CASSRQGSGEKLFF
>TRBJ2-2|TRBV7-2
CASSLKGSGELFF
>TRBJ2-3|TRBV11-3
CASSLGQGIADTQYF
>TRBJ1-5|TRBV24-1
CATSDSPQGNQPQHF
>TRBJ2-3|TRBV7-6
CASSLVAGGPGTQYF
>TRBJ1-6|TRBV20-1
CSASFGGDINSPLHF
>TRBJ2-4|TRBV12-1
CASSFTGQGANCGGLKNIQYF
>TRBJ2-2|TRBV18
CASSPMGVGTGELFF
>TRBJ1-5|TRBV19
CASRLTQGMSQPQHF
>TRBJ1-4|TRBV7-2
CASSPGGSSKRAFF
>TRBJ1-2|TRBV6-5
CASSTGANYGYTF
>TRBJ2-3|TRBV5-4
CASSFTVSGGPDTQYF
>TRBJ2-3|TRBV7-2
CASSLASGGIRRTDTQYF
>TRBJ1-4|TRBV29-1
CSAARGTVATNEKLFF
>TRBJ1-2|TRBV18
CASSPGRANYGYTF
>TRBJ1-1|TRBV6-2/TRBV6-3
CASSPRTGEINTEAFF
>TRBJ2-5|TRBV6-1
CASSESSGGRGETQYF
>TRBJ1-2|TRBV6-4
CASRRTVLNYGYTF
>TRBJ1-3|TRBV7-2
CASRQQGAADTIYF
>TRBJ2-5|TRBV6-1
CASSEWQGQIETQYF
>TRBJ2-5|TRBV24-1
CATSDEHQGLQTQYF
>TRBJ1-2|TRBV19
CASSTDRAYDGYTF
>TRBJ1-2|TRBV10-3
CAITTDSYGYTF
>TRBJ1-4|TRBV24-1
CATQGTQYEKLFF
>TRBJ2-2|TRBV12-3/TRBV12-4
CASSFNTGELFF
>TRBJ1-5|TRBV2
CASRDSSLSNQPQHF
>TRBJ2-1|TRBV3-1/TRBV3-2
CASSQQRDLDNEQFF
>TRBJ1-6|TRBV15
CATSREGRLSDSPLHF
>TRBJ1-5|TRBV30
CAWSVKAFNQPQHF
>TRBJ1-6|TRBV7-9
CASSLSDGNSPLHF
>TRBJ2-2|TRBV19
CASSSLGLAGVQNTGELFF
>TRBJ2-1|TRBV9
CASSVRTAVGGEQFF
>TRBJ2-1|TRBV5-5
CASSSWEGSDEQFF
>TRBJ2-2|TRBV11-2
CASSVLQGPGELFF
>TRBJ1-2|TRBV15
CATSRDRQQNYGYTF
>TRBJ2-7|TRBV7-8
CASSLFGTGGDYEQYF
>TRBJ2-7|TRBV5-1
CASSLDTGTGGVQYF
>TRBJ2-7|TRBV13
CASSLGAGGREQYF
>TRBJ2-7|TRBV6-6
CASSYTTTGSYEQYF
>TRBJ1-1|TRBV5-4
CASSLEGQTQAFF
>TRBJ2-7|TRBV11-3
CASSSGTGIEQYF
>TRBJ1-1|TRBV6-5
CASRGQYTEAFF
>TRBJ2-4|TRBV1
CTSSQDIFLTAGAKNIQYF
>TRBJ2-3|TRBV7-9
CASSHKGENTQYF
>TRBJ1-1|TRBV6-6
CASSYRDSHTEAFF
>TRBJ1-1|TRBV12-3/TRBV12-4
CASRTGGSTEAFF